This is a list of T cell receptor beta chains from one sample in a study of Graves' ophthalmopathy and Graves' hyperthyroidism. A single record per CDR3 protein comes from TCRdb applying MiXCR to the multiplex PCR reads. The sample records 300,000 to 450,000 distinct CDR3 sequences, roughly 17% being singletons. Sequenced input: peripheral blood. The receptors originated from an adult woman with stable Graves' hyperthyroidism. The conserved cysteine and the conserved F or W are not part of the CDR3 here. Each record gives: V gene, J gene, CDR3 protein.

>TRBV25-1|TRBJ2-2
ASSDRGTGELF
>TRBV30|TRBJ1-2
AWRNFARDRSYGYT
>TRBV27|TRBJ2-5
ASSLNGEGETQY
>TRBV7-2|TRBJ1-2
ASSPGDAGSYGYT
>TRBV12-3/TRBV12-4|TRBJ1-5
ASSTYRGQPQH
>TRBV2|TRBJ2-5
ATERDRQETQY
>TRBV29-1|TRBJ2-7
SVAGQGPYEQY
>TRBV6-1|TRBJ2-7
ASSDRDSNYEQY
>TRBV29-1|TRBJ1-2
SVEGGAGDYGYT
>TRBV13|TRBJ1-2
ASSLREQLIYGYT
>TRBV5-1|TRBJ2-7
ASSLTGVYEQY
>TRBV12-3/TRBV12-4|TRBJ2-7
ASSQQRTVRYEQY
>TRBV28|TRBJ2-7
AIGRDRGEQY
>TRBV29-1|TRBJ1-2
SVEENDGYT
>TRBV6-2/TRBV6-3|TRBJ2-7
ASSNRRDRGYEQY
>TRBV4-1|TRBJ1-1
ASRKIGGSGSDTEAF
>TRBV5-1|TRBJ2-7
ASSLETDEQY
>TRBV7-2|TRBJ2-7
ASSSPTGLAYEQY
>TRBV12-3/TRBV12-4|TRBJ1-6
ASSLGPQNSPLH
>TRBV12-3/TRBV12-4|TRBJ1-2
ASSSGYDGYT
>TRBV7-2|TRBJ2-3
ASSLEKTRAQY
>TRBV12-3/TRBV12-4|TRBJ2-7
ASRGQPYEQY
>TRBV28|TRBJ2-5
ASTGGSGGTETQY
>TRBV6-2/TRBV6-3|TRBJ2-7
ASKREGQTYEQY
>TRBV2|TRBJ2-5
ASSDSAGEGETQY
>TRBV24-1|TRBJ2-2
ATSTARGTGELF
>TRBV27|TRBJ1-5
ASSTGQFSNQPQH
>TRBV27|TRBJ2-7
ASSWAGMAGGTYEQY
>TRBV20-1|TRBJ1-6
SANQGPGFNSPLH
>TRBV12-3/TRBV12-4|TRBJ1-2
ASAIYPGYT
>TRBV7-2|TRBJ1-1
ASSLAVARPSSAEAF
>TRBV2|TRBJ1-2
ASSAAGQGLVGGT
>TRBV7-9|TRBJ2-3
ASSLVGLVTDTQY
>TRBV6-6|TRBJ2-7
ASSSPGTGEYEQY
>TRBV28|TRBJ1-2
ASSGEAVNYGYT
>TRBV6-5|TRBJ1-1
ASSYDDRGRVWTEAF
>TRBV6-1|TRBJ2-2
ASRDRVNTGELF
>TRBV7-3|TRBJ2-2
ATQQGVNTGELF
>TRBV20-1|TRBJ2-5
SATMTSSRGETQY
>TRBV9|TRBJ1-2
ASSAREGQAYYGYT
>TRBV2|TRBJ2-5
ASEREATQETQY
>TRBV6-1|TRBJ1-5
ASRPRQNSNQPQH
>TRBV12-3/TRBV12-4|TRBJ1-2
ASSFWDRAYGYT
>TRBV28|TRBJ1-5
ASSPPGEGNQPQH
>TRBV6-2/TRBV6-3|TRBJ1-2
ASIPGDRIYGYT
>TRBV6-5|TRBJ2-7
ASSYSTLAGAYEQY
>TRBV19|TRBJ2-2
ASSTGTTTGELF